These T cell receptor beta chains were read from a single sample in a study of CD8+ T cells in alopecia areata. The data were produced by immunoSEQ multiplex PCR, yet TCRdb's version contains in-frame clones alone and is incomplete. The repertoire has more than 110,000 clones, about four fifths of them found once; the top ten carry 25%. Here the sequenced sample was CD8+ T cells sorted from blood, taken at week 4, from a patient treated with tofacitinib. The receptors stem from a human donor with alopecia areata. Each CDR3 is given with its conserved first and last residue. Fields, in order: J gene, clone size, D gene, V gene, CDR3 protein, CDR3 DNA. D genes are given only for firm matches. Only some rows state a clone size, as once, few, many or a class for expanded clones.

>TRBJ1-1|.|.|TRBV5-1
CASSLAGNTEAFF
TGCGCCAGCAGCTTGGCAGGGAACACTGAAGCTTTCTTT
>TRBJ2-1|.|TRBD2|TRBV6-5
CAAGRGDSYNEQFF
TGTGCCGCGGGGCGGGGGGACTCCTACAATGAGCAGTTCTTC
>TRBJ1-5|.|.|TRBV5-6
CASSLENQPQHF
TGTGCCAGCAGCTTGGAAAATCAGCCCCAGCATTTT
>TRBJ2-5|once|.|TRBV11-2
CASSFNSVLSVTETQYF
TGTGCCAGCAGCTTCAATAGCGTCCTCTCCGTAACGGAGACCCAGTACTTC
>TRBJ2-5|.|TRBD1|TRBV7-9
CASSSRDRGSQETQYF
TGTGCCAGCAGCTCTAGGGACAGGGGAAGTCAAGAGACCCAGTACTTC
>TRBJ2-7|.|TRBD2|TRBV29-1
CSVMGGSGDYEQYF
TGCAGCGTCATGGGGGGTAGCGGGGACTACGAGCAGTACTTC
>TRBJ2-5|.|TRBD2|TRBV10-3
CAISDPFLGSGGETQYF
TGTGCCATCAGTGACCCTTTTTTAGGGAGCGGGGGAGAGACCCAGTACTTC
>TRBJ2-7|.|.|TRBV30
CAWSDLNGESYEQYF
TGTGCCTGGAGTGACCTCAATGGGGAGTCCTACGAGCAGTACTTC
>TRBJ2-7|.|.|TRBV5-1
CASSSWSGGSYEQYF
TGCGCCAGCAGCTCGTGGTCCGGGGGCTCCTACGAGCAGTACTTC
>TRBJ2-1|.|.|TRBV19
CASSISAGTNNEQFF
TGTGCCAGTAGTATTTCGGCAGGGACGAACAATGAGCAGTTCTTC
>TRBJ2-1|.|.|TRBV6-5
CASSYPGATYNEQFF
TGTGCCAGCAGTTACCCGGGGGCGACCTACAATGAGCAGTTCTTC
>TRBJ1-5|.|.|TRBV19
CASSMLQGKQPQHF
TGTGCCAGTAGTATGCTTCAGGGTAAGCAGCCCCAGCATTTT
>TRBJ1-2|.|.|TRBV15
CATSRDRWRTNYGYTF
TGTGCCACCAGCAGAGATCGGTGGAGAACTAACTATGGCTACACCTTC
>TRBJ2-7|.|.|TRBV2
CASSSSTYEQYF
TGTGCCAGCAGCAGTTCTACCTACGAGCAGTACTTC
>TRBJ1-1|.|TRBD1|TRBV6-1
CASQPGTGTEAFF
TGTGCCAGCCAACCCGGGACAGGGACTGAAGCTTTCTTT
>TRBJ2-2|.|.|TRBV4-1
CASSQAQLSGELFF
TGCGCCAGCAGCCAAGCCCAATTATCCGGGGAGCTGTTTTTT
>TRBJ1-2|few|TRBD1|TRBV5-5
CASSSVTGAATGGYTF
TGTGCCAGCAGCTCCGTGACAGGGGCCGCCACTGGCGGCTACACCTTC
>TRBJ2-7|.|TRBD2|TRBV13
CASSPDALTSGVHNRYF
TGTGCCAGCAGCCCAGACGCGCTGACTAGCGGGGTCCACAATCGGTACTTC